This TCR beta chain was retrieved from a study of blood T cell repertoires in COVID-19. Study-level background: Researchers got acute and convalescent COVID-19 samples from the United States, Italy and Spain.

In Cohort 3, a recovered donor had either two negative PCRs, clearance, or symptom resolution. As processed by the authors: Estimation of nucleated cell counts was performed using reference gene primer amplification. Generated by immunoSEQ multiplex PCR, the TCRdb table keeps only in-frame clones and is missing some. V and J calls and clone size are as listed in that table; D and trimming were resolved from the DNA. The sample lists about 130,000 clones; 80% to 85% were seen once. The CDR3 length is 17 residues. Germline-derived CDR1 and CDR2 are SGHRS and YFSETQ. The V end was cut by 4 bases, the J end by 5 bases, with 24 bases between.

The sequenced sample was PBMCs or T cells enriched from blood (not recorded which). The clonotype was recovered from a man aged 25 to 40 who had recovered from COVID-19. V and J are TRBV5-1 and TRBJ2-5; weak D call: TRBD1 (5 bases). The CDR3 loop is CASSARVAQGPGETQYF. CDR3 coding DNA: TGCGCCAGCAGCGCCCGGGTGGCTCAGGGCCCTGGGGAGACCCAGTACTTC.